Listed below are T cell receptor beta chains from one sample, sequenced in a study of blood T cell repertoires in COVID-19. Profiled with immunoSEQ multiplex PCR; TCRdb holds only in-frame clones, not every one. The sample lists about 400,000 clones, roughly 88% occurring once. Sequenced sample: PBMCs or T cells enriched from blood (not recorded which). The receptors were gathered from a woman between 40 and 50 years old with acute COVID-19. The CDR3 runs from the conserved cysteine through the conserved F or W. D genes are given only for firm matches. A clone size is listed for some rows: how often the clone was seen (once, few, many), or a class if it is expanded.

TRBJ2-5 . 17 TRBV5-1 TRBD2 TGCGCCAGCAGCTTGACCCTCTCAGCGGGGGGTCAAGAGACCCAGTACTTC CASSLTLSAGGQETQYF
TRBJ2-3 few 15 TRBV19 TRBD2 TGTGCCAGTAGGACTAGCGGGGGTGAGACAGATACGCAGTATTTT CASRTSGGETDTQYF
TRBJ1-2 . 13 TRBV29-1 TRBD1 TGCAGCGGGGGAGACAGGGAAATCTATGGCTACACCTTC CSGGDREIYGYTF
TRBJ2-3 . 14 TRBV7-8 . TGTGCCAGCAGCTTAGGGATCAGGGAAGATACGCAGTATTTT CASSLGIREDTQYF
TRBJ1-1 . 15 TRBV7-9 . TGTGCCAGCAGCCCCCAGGGTATCCGGAACACTGAAGCTTTCTTT CASSPQGIRNTEAFF
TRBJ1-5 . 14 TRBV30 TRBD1 TGTGCCTGGAGTAAGGACAGGGACGAGGGGTCCCAGCATTTT CAWSKDRDEGSQHF
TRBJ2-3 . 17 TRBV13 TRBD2 TGTGCCAGCAGCTTAAGGACTAGCGGCCTCTCCACAGATACGCAGTATTTT CASSLRTSGLSTDTQYF
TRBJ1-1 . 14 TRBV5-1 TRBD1 TGCGCCAGCAGCCCTCAGGGGGCGTCAATCGAAGCTTTCTTT CASSPQGASIEAFF
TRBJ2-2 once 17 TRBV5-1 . TGCGCCAGCAGCTTGTTTGGCGGGAATTCGAACACCGGGGAGCTGTTTTTT CASSLFGGNSNTGELFF
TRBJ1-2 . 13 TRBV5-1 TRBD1 TGCGCCAGCAGCGAACAGGGGGCGAGGGGCTACACCTTC CASSEQGARGYTF
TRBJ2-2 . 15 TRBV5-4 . TGTGCCAGCAGCGAATCCCCTACTAGTCCGGGGGAGCTGTTTTTT CASSESPTSPGELFF
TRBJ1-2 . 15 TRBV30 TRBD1 TGTGCCTGGAGTCGAGACCTAGGACAGGGTAGGGGCTACACCTTC CAWSRDLGQGRGYTF
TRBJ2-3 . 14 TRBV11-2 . TGTGCCAGCAGTTCAACAGGGAAAACAGATACGCAGTATTTT CASSSTGKTDTQYF
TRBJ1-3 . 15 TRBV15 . TGTGCCACCAGCAGGGACAGAGTGAAAAGAAACACCATATATTTT CATSRDRVKRNTIYF
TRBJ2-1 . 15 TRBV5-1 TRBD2 TGCGCCAGCAGCTTGGTGGGGGGGTCCTACAATGAGCAGTTCTTC CASSLVGGSYNEQFF
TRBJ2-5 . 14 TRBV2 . TGTGCCAGCTCTCCCTGGGGCGGCTCGGAGACCCAGTACTTC CASSPWGGSETQYF
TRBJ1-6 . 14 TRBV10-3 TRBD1 TGTGCCATCAGTCCAGGGGGCCAGAATTCACCCCTCCACTTT CAISPGGQNSPLHF
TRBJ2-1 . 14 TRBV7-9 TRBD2 TGTGCCAGCAGCACCTCAGCGGGGGCCCATGAGCAGTTCTTC CASSTSAGAHEQFF
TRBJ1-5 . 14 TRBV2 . TGTGCCAGCAGTGAAGGCCGGTCAAATCAGCCCCAGCATTTT CASSEGRSNQPQHF
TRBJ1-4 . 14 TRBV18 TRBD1 TGTGCCAGCTCACCACCGACAGGGGCGGAAAAACTGTTTTTT CASSPPTGAEKLFF
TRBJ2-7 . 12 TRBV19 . TGTGCCAGTAGCCCCCCAGGGGCCGAGCAGTACTTC CASSPPGAEQYF
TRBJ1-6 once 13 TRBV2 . TGTGCCAGCAGTGTGGAGGGGGGGCTGGCCCTCCACTTT CASSVEGGLALHF
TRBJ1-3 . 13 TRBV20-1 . TGCAGTGCTAGTGCTAGCTCTGGAAACACCATATATTTT CSASASSGNTIYF
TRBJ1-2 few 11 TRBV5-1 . TGCGCCAGCAGTGGACAGCGCGGCTACACCTTC CASSGQRGYTF
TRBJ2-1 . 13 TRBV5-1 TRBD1 TGCGCCAGCAGCTTGGCACAGGGGAATGAGCAGTTCTTC CASSLAQGNEQFF
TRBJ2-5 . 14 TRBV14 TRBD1 TGTGCCAGCAGCCAACGAGGGGGCCAGGAGACCCAGTACTTC CASSQRGGQETQYF
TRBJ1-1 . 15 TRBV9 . TGTGCCAGCAGCGTCGAACAGGGAGTGAACACTGAAGCTTTCTTT CASSVEQGVNTEAFF
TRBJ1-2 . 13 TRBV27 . TGTGCCAGCAGTCTCAGGCGAAACTATGGCTACACCTTC CASSLRRNYGYTF
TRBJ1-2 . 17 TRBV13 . TGTGCCAGCAGCTTAATTGGAGTCGGTGGGGGGAGGGATGGCTACACCTTC CASSLIGVGGGRDGYTF
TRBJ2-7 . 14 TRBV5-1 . TGCGCCAGCAGCAAGGGTGGGAGCTCCTACGAGCAGTACTTC CASSKGGSSYEQYF
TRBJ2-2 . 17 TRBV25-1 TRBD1 TGTGCCAGCAGTGAATATTTTTCCAGGGGGCTTCCCGGGGAGCTGTTTTTT CASSEYFSRGLPGELFF
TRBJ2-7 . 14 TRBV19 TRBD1 TGTGCCAGTAGTCCTCAGGGGGCGAAAGACGAGCAGTACTTC CASSPQGAKDEQYF
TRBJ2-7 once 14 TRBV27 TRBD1 TGTGCCAGCAGTTTATCCGGACAGGGACACGAGCAGTACTTC CASSLSGQGHEQYF